The T cell receptor (beta chain) under discussion was sequenced for a study of blood T cell repertoires in COVID-19. Study-wide context: Sources were T cells, B-cell-depleted T cells, or PBMCs; the material itself was cDNA or gDNA.

TCRdb's copy holds only in-frame clones and misses some; the assay was immunoSEQ multiplex PCR. Of about 50,000 clones listed, 90% are singletons. The table lists this clone with a count of one. V was shortened by 5 bases and J by 6 bases, with 17 bases between the two germline ends. The CDR3 length is 14 residues. In germline, CDR1 is MNHEY, CDR2 SVGAGI. This clonotype was sampled from a human donor in a cohort sampled during active COVID-19. The chain uses TRBV6-5 and TRBJ2-7; no reliable D call. The sequencing input was peripheral blood. The DNA for the CDR3 is TGTGCCAGCAGTCGCAGGCCAGTGTCGGCCGAGCAGTACTTC. Translation gives CASSRRPVSAEQYF.